Each of the 6 T cell receptor beta chains below was sequenced from the same sample in a study of T cell changes during pregnancy in multiple sclerosis. Clones were sequenced by immunoSEQ multiplex PCR, and TCRdb holds only the in-frame ones, with some missing. In the table there are nearly 20,000 clones, roughly 89% of which are singletons. Material: CD8+ T cells from peripheral blood mononuclear cells, obtained in the third trimester of pregnancy. These receptors all come from a female donor in good health, enrolled as a control in a pregnancy study.

The V gene is TRBV25-1, the J gene TRBJ2-7; the D gene is possibly TRBD1 (5 bases). In germline, CDR1 is MGHDK, CDR2 SYGVNS. V dropped 7 bases and J dropped 5 bases, with 12 bases sitting between them. CDR3 length: 12 residues. CDR3 loop: CASIRGSNEQYF. The CDR3 region has the DNA TGTGCCAGCATAAGGGGATCCAACGAGCAGTACTTC.

This clone was found a few times. The genes are TRBV28 and TRBJ1-1; 9 positions agree with TRBD1. This CDR3 spans 16 amino acids. In germline, CDR1 is MDHEN, CDR2 SYDVKM. V lost 6 bases to trimming and J lost 0 bases; unmatched junction nucleotides: 8. CDR3 loop: CASSSPDRGMNTEAFF. The CDR3, as DNA: TGTGCCAGCAGCTCTCCGGACAGGGGAATGAACACTGAAGCTTTCTTT.

This sequence joins TRBV4-2 and TRBJ1-2; no reliable D call. The CDR3 contains 15 residues. The V gene's germline CDR1 is LGHNA and CDR2 YNFKEQ. Trimming left V 0 bases short and J 1 base short, with 9 bases between. DNA of the CDR3: TGTGCCAGCAGCCAAGATGGAGAAGATAACTATGGCTACACCTTC. Its translation is CASSQDGEDNYGYTF.

This clone was observed a single time. The chain links TRBV6-5 to TRBJ2-1; 7 nucleotides match TRBD1. Germline V gene sequence: CDR1 MNHEY, CDR2 SVGAGI. J gave up 12 bases and V 6 bases, and 8 bases lay outside the gene matches. The CDR3 loop spans 12 amino acids. CDR3 residues: CASSPGTARQFF. In DNA, the CDR3 is TGTGCCAGCAGCCCCGGGACAGCGCGGCAGTTCTTC.

Only a few counts were recorded for this clone. This chain connects TRBV27 to TRBJ2-3; the D gene is possibly TRBD1 (5 bases). V lost 3 bases to trimming and J lost 5 bases, with 12 bases between them. The CDR3 consists of 14 residues. CDR1 is MNHEY, CDR2 SMNVEV, per germline (reference sequence). The CDR3 reads CASSFGRVRDTQYF. The CDR3 coding sequence is TGTGCCAGCAGTTTCGGCAGGGTGAGAGATACGCAGTATTTT.

The chain is built from TRBV27 and TRBJ1-5; D not resolved. The CDR3 spans 13 residues. The germline V gene encodes CDR1 MNHEY and CDR2 SMNVEV (reference sequence). V shed 10 bases and J shed 2 bases, with 12 bases lying between them. The CDR3 region has the DNA TGTGCCACCTCCGGCGGGGGCAATCAGCCCCAGCATTTT. This sequence encodes CATSGGGNQPQHF.